These 10 T cell receptor beta chains share one sample of origin, sequenced in a study of spatial heterogeneity in lung cancer. As to time point: sample taken at primary tumor resection. Study-wide findings and caveats: Expanded intratumoral alpha and beta TCR counts tracked tumor mutation counts.

These receptors' antigens are unknown. A single record per CDR3 protein comes from TCRdb applying MiXCR to the 5' RACE reads. This sample has approximately 6,800 distinct CDR3 sequences; about 11% occur once, and the top ten carry roughly a tenth. Here the sequenced sample was lung tumor tissue, taken at surgery. The source of these receptors is a female donor with early-stage non-small cell lung cancer.

This clonotype was recorded only once. This chain links TRBV28 with TRBJ1-4; perhaps TRBD1 as D (5 bases). The V gene's germline CDR1 is MDHEN and CDR2 SYDVKM. The CDR3 runs to 12 residues. V lost 7 bases and J lost 6, with 9 bases in between. CDR3 sequence reads: CASKRDYEKLFF. The CDR3 bases are TGTGCCAGCAAACGGGACTATGAAAAACTGTTTTTT.

V is TRBV12-3 or TRBV12-4 and J is TRBJ2-5; 7 bases align to TRBD1. This CDR3 is 15 amino acids long. V lost 6 bases to trimming and J lost 5 bases; unmatched junction nucleotides: 12. The CDR3 region has the DNA TGTGCCAGCAGGGCAGACACAGGGGATGGCGAGACCCAGTACTTC. This codes for CASRADTGDGETQYF.

This clonotype was seen more than once but under ten times. The chain carries TRBV28 and TRBJ1-5; TRBD1 might be the D (5 bases). The CDR3 has 11 amino acids. V dropped 11 bases and J dropped 5 bases, with 10 bases sitting between them. Germline V gives CDR1 MDHEN, CDR2 SYDVKM. This chain's CDR3 is CAPVGDQPQHF. In DNA, the CDR3 is TGTGCCCCTGTGGGGGATCAGCCCCAGCATTTT.

By share, this clonotype counts as medium-sized. CDR3 DNA: TGTGCCAGCAGCCAAGACAGGGCCACTGAAGCTTTCTTT. This codes for CASSQDRATEAFF. The V gene is TRBV3-1, the J gene TRBJ1-1; maybe TRBD1 (5 bases). The CDR3 spans 13 residues. Trimming shortened V by 0 bases and J by 4 bases, and 6 bases separated the two germline ends. Germline V lookup: CDR1 LGHDT, CDR2 YNNKEL (reference sequence).

This clonotype is medium-sized by share. V is TRBV2 and J is TRBJ2-1; TRBD1 aligns across 8 bases. Germline V gene lookup returns CDR1 SNHLY and CDR2 FYNNEI. The V segment lost 6 bases and the J segment 8 bases; nucleotides outside the gene matches: 9. The CDR3 is 14 residues long. CDR3 region: CASSRGQDVDEQFF. The CDR3 DNA sequence: TGTGCCAGCAGCAGGGGACAGGATGTAGATGAGCAGTTCTTC.

At least ten counts were recorded for this clonotype. The chain is built from TRBV7-2 and TRBJ1-2, with a possible D match to TRBD1 (6 bases). Germline V gives CDR1 SGHTA, CDR2 FQGNSA. V was pared by 6 bases and J by 0 bases, with 8 bases between. This CDR3 is 13 amino acids long. The CDR3 region has the DNA TGTGCCAGCAGTCGGGACACTAACTATGGCTACACCTTC. Protein: CASSRDTNYGYTF.

This clonotype was seen only a few times. This rearrangement joins TRBV20-1 to TRBJ1-1; D gene uncertain. Germline assignment: CDR1 DFQATT and CDR2 SNEGSKA (reference sequence). V lost 6 bases, J lost 2 bases, and 13 bases lay in between. This CDR3 has 13 amino acids. CDR3 sequence (DNA): TGCAGTGCGTCATTGATAATAAACACTGAAGCTTTCTTT. It translates to CSASLIINTEAFF.

This clonotype was counted ten times or more. V is TRBV7-9 and J is TRBJ1-6; TRBD1 might be the D (5 bases). The CDR3 contains 13 residues. Trimming removed 4 bases from V and 7 bases from J, with 8 bases in between. Germline CDR1 is SEHNR and CDR2 is FQNEAQ (reference sequence). The DNA for the CDR3 is TGTGCCAGCAGCTGGGGGGGAAATTCACCCCTCCACTTT. Translated, it gives CASSWGGNSPLHF.

V is TRBV2 and J is TRBJ1-5, with TRBD1 matching 7 bases. The ends lost 3 bases at V and 4 bases at J; junction bases unmatched: 6. The CDR3 is 15 residues long. The germline CDR1 and CDR2 sequences are SNHLY and FYNNEI. The CDR3 protein is CASSDRVQGNQPQHF. CDR3 nucleotides: TGTGCCAGCAGTGATAGGGTACAGGGGAATCAGCCCCAGCATTTT.

This clonotype ranks as medium-sized. V is TRBV4-1 and J is TRBJ2-2; D is uncertain. The CDR3 has 15 residues. The germline V gene encodes CDR1 MGHRA and CDR2 YSYEKL. Trimming pared 1 base from V and 9 bases from J, leaving 15 bases between. The CDR3, as DNA: TGCGCCAGCAGCCAAGTAAATTCGGTTGGTCGGGAGCTGTTTTTT. Translating gives CASSQVNSVGRELFF.